This T cell receptor (beta chain) was sequenced in a study of blood T cells in healthy people across ages. The use of a sample-barcoded 5' primer and a J-beta primer mix characterized a second PCR of about 7 to 12 cycles. In TCRdb, the 5' RACE reads were re-called with MiXCR into one record per CDR3 protein. The sample carries 1.5 million to 2 million distinct CDR3 sequences, roughly 27% recorded once. This clonotype showed up many times. Its antigen is unknown. Peripheral blood from each donor was collected in a volume of 8 to 10 milliliters. Broader study findings: Higher diversity and more naive CD4+ cells were features of long-lived donors, compared to aged donors.

CDR3 length equals 12 residues. The trim removed 5 bases at V and 4 bases at J, leaving 3 bases unmatched. Germline lookup yields CDR1 SGHRS and CDR2 YFSETQ. The chain carries TRBV5-1 and TRBJ2-7, with 7 bases fitting TRBD2. This TCR was recovered from a woman aged 25 to 39 in good health. What was sequenced was blood. Here the CDR3 reads CASRVSGYEQYF. DNA for the CDR3: TGCGCCAGCAGGGTTAGCGGGTACGAGCAGTACTTC. The complete variable domain, with remaining parts taken from reference TRBV5-1 and TRBJ2-7, reads KAGVTQTPRYLIKTRGQQVTLSCSPISGHRSVSWYQQTPGQGLQFLFEYFSETQRNKGNFPGRFSGRQFSNSRSEMNVSTLELGDSALYLCASRVSGYEQYFGPGTRLTVT.